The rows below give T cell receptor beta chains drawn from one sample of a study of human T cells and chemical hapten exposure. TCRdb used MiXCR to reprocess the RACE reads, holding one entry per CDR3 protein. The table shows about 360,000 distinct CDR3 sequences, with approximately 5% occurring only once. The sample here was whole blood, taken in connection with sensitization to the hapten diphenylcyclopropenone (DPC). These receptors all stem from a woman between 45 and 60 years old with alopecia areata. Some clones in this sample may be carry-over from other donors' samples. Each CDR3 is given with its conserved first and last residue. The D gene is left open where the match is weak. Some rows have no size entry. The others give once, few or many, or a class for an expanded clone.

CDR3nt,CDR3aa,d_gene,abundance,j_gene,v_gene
TGCGCCAGCAGCCAAGAGACAGGGACTATCGGAAACACCATATATTTT,CASSQETGTIGNTIYF,TRBD1,many,TRBJ1-3,TRBV4-3
TGTGCCAGCAGTTTACTGGGGATGGGGAGCAATCAGCCCCAGCATTTT,CASSLLGMGSNQPQHF,-,many,TRBJ1-5,TRBV12-3/TRBV12-4
TGTGCCAGCAGCATAGGACAGGGGCGGGTGCAGCCCCAGCATTTT,CASSIGQGRVQPQHF,TRBD1,few,TRBJ1-5,TRBV13
TGTGCCAGCAGCTTCTCCCCCGGGACAGGCCAAGAGACCCAGTACTTC,CASSFSPGTGQETQYF,TRBD1,few,TRBJ2-5,TRBV13
TGTGCCAGCAGCGCCAGGACAGATTCACCCCTCCACTTT,CASSARTDSPLHF,-,many,TRBJ1-6,TRBV6-1
TGCAGCGTTGCCACTCTAGCGGGAGCACTCCGCGAGCAGTACTTC,CSVATLAGALREQYF,TRBD2,many,TRBJ2-7,TRBV29-1
TGTGCCAGCCGGGGAGCGAAGACCCCCAATGGCTACACCTTC,CASRGAKTPNGYTF,-,once,TRBJ1-2,TRBV2
TGCAGTGCTAGAGATAAGTATGGCGGGAGTGATTACAATGAGCAGTTCTTC,CSARDKYGGSDYNEQFF,TRBD2,few,TRBJ2-1,TRBV20-1
TGCAGCTCCAGACAGGGAGGGTCCACTGAAGCTTTCTTT,CSSRQGGSTEAFF,TRBD1,few,TRBJ1-1,TRBV29-1
TGTGCCAGCAGTTTCAGGGTTGGAGGCTACACCTTC,CASSFRVGGYTF,-,few,TRBJ1-2,TRBV12-3/TRBV12-4
TGTGCCAGCAGCGCCCGGACTAGCATGGAGACCCAGTACTTC,CASSARTSMETQYF,TRBD2,few,TRBJ2-5,TRBV9
TGTGCCAGCAGCGTAGCCAGCGGGAGCACCTACGAGCAGTACTTC,CASSVASGSTYEQYF,TRBD2,many,TRBJ2-7,TRBV9
TGTGCCACCAGTGATCCGGGGCGCGGGGAGCTGTTTTTT,CATSDPGRGELFF,-,many,TRBJ2-2,TRBV24-1
TGTGCCAGCAGTCCCCTGACGGAAAACTATGGCTACACCTTC,CASSPLTENYGYTF,-,-,TRBJ1-2,TRBV6-6
TGTGCCAGCATTAATGGGTTATCCTATGGCTACACCTTC,CASINGLSYGYTF,-,many,TRBJ1-2,TRBV6-1
TGCGCCAGCAGCTTGGCCGGCAGGGGGGGACCTGCAACTAATGAAAAACTGTTTTTT,CASSLAGRGGPATNEKLFF,TRBD1,many,TRBJ1-4,TRBV5-1
TGCGCCAGCAGCTTGTCTAGCAAGGGTGAGCAGTTCTTC,CASSLSSKGEQFF,-,-,TRBJ2-1,TRBV5-1
TGTGCCAGCTCACCGTTGTCTGGCCAAGAGACCCAGTACTTC,CASSPLSGQETQYF,-,many,TRBJ2-5,TRBV18
TGCAGCGTAAGGACAGACTTATCCTACGAGCAGTACTTC,CSVRTDLSYEQYF,-,many,TRBJ2-7,TRBV29-1
TGTGCCACCAGTGATGGTGACGGACGCAATCAGCCCCAGCATTTT,CATSDGDGRNQPQHF,-,-,TRBJ1-5,TRBV24-1
TGTGCCAGCAGCTTAGCGAGGGGCACTGAAGCTTTCTTT,CASSLARGTEAFF,-,many,TRBJ1-1,TRBV12-3/TRBV12-4
TGTGCCAGCAGCCGTTCCCGTTCTGTCAATACTGAAGCTTTCTTT,CASSRSRSVNTEAFF,-,few,TRBJ1-1,TRBV7-9
TGTGCCGCCACCCGGGACAGGGGGAACACTGAAGCTTTCTTT,CAATRDRGNTEAFF,TRBD1,-,TRBJ1-1,TRBV10-3
TGTGCCAGCAGCGTAGACCCCCGACAGGGGACAACTGAAGCTTTCTTT,CASSVDPRQGTTEAFF,TRBD1,few,TRBJ1-1,TRBV9
TGCAGCGTTGAGGCGAGCCGAAACTATGGCTACACCTTC,CSVEASRNYGYTF,-,-,TRBJ1-2,TRBV29-1
TGCGCCAGCAGCTTGGATCAGGGTATCGCCTATGGCTACACCTTC,CASSLDQGIAYGYTF,-,many,TRBJ1-2,TRBV5-1
TGTGCCACCAGTGATTTGCGAGGAAGAAGTAATGAAAAACTGTTTTTT,CATSDLRGRSNEKLFF,-,few,TRBJ1-4,TRBV24-1
TGTGCCGGGAGGGCCGCCAAAAACATTCAGTACTTC,CAGRAAKNIQYF,TRBD2,few,TRBJ2-4,TRBV30
TGCAGCGTTGGAGGGCAAGCCTACAATGAGCAGTTCTTC,CSVGGQAYNEQFF,-,many,TRBJ2-1,TRBV29-1
TGTGCCAGCAGTGAAGACGGCCGAGGGGATTATAGCAATCAGCCCCAGCATTTT,CASSEDGRGDYSNQPQHF,-,few,TRBJ1-5,TRBV2
TGCAGTGCTAGAGATGTGAGACAGCTCAATCAGCCCCAGCATTTT,CSARDVRQLNQPQHF,-,many,TRBJ1-5,TRBV20-1
TGCAGTGCTCTAAGGTTCTGGACTAGCGCCGCAGATACGCAGTATTTT,CSALRFWTSAADTQYF,TRBD2,few,TRBJ2-3,TRBV20-1
TGTGCCATCAGGGGGTCCCCCGGGGGTGATGAGCAGTTCTTC,CAIRGSPGGDEQFF,-,-,TRBJ2-1,TRBV10-3
TGTGCCAGCAGCTTGGCCCCTAGCGGGAGCAAAGATACGCAGTATTTT,CASSLAPSGSKDTQYF,TRBD2,many,TRBJ2-3,TRBV5-5
TGCAGCGTTAGGGTGACAGGGGGCCTCGTTGAAGCTTTCTTT,CSVRVTGGLVEAFF,TRBD1,many,TRBJ1-1,TRBV29-1
TGTGCCAGCACGAATAGCGGTGAGGGCGATACGCAGTATTTT,CASTNSGEGDTQYF,-,many,TRBJ2-3,TRBV6-1
TGTGCCACCCAGGCGGCGGGAGGGCTGACAGATACGCAGTATTTT,CATQAAGGLTDTQYF,TRBD2,many,TRBJ2-3,TRBV24-1
TGCGCCAGCAGCTTGGACGGGGTTGGGGCTGAAGCTTTCTTT,CASSLDGVGAEAFF,-,-,TRBJ1-1,TRBV5-1
TGTGCCAGCAGCCCTTACAGCATCAATGAGCAGTTCTTC,CASSPYSINEQFF,-,-,TRBJ2-1,TRBV11-2
TGTGCCAGCAGCTCAGACTTCTCCTACGAGCAGTACTTC,CASSSDFSYEQYF,-,few,TRBJ2-7,TRBV7-2
TGTGCCAGCAGCTTAGCGCGAGATCCTGAGCAGTTCTTC,CASSLARDPEQFF,-,few,TRBJ2-1,TRBV7-8
TGCAGCGTTGACGGCGGAACTGGCTACACCTTC,CSVDGGTGYTF,-,many,TRBJ1-2,TRBV29-1
TGCGCCAGCAGCCTAAACTCAGGGGGCAATACTGAAGCTTTCTTT,CASSLNSGGNTEAFF,TRBD1,many,TRBJ1-1,TRBV5-1
TGTGCCAGCAGTATAGCAGGGGCTCTAGGCATTGAAGCTTTCTTT,CASSIAGALGIEAFF,-,-,TRBJ1-1,TRBV27
TGCAGTGCTCTAGATCAGGGGGCGAACACCGGGGAGCTGTTTTTT,CSALDQGANTGELFF,TRBD1,-,TRBJ2-2,TRBV20-1
TGTGCCAGCAGTCCCGGAGGATCGGGGACCCAGTACTTC,CASSPGGSGTQYF,-,many,TRBJ2-5,TRBV5-5
TGTGCCAGTAGTATGTCTAGCGGGAGCTCCTACAATGAGCAGTTCTTC,CASSMSSGSSYNEQFF,TRBD2,many,TRBJ2-1,TRBV19
TGTGCCAGCAGCCTGGGAGCAAGGGGCGAGCAGTACTTC,CASSLGARGEQYF,-,many,TRBJ2-7,TRBV3-1
TGTGCCAGCAGTTACTCGTCATGGGCTGGAAACACCATATATTTT,CASSYSSWAGNTIYF,-,-,TRBJ1-3,TRBV6-5
TGTGCCAGCAGCTTATTCAGGGGGCCGTCCGAGCAGTACTTC,CASSLFRGPSEQYF,TRBD1,many,TRBJ2-7,TRBV7-9
TGCGCCAGCAGCTTGGCCTCATCCCCAGTCGGGAATGAGCAGTTCTTC,CASSLASSPVGNEQFF,-,-,TRBJ2-1,TRBV5-1
TGTGCCAGCAGGCGGGACAGTTACACAGATACGCAGTATTTT,CASRRDSYTDTQYF,-,few,TRBJ2-3,TRBV5-4